This is a list of T cell receptor beta chains from one sample in a study of T cell changes during pregnancy in multiple sclerosis. Produced via immunoSEQ multiplex PCR; TCRdb's table is partial and in-frame only. The table records approximately 100,000 clones, about 91% of them present only once. The sequencing used peripheral blood, collected in the second trimester of pregnancy. Source of these receptors: a female donor with multiple sclerosis, enrolled in a pregnancy study. The CDR3 runs from the conserved cysteine through the conserved F or W. A D gene is named only where the DNA matches it firmly. A clone size is listed for some rows: how often the clone was seen (once, few, many), or a class if it is expanded.

j_gene: TRBJ2-4
v_gene: TRBV7-6
abundance: .
d_gene: TRBD2
CDR3aa: CASSLEAGGSLAKNIQYF
CDR3nt: TGTGCCAGCAGCTTAGAAGCGGGGGGGTCCCTAGCCAAAAACATTCAGTACTTC

j_gene: TRBJ2-2
v_gene: TRBV27
abundance: .
d_gene: .
CDR3aa: CASSLNRITGELFF
CDR3nt: TGTGCCAGCAGTTTAAACAGGATTACCGGGGAGCTGTTTTTT

j_gene: TRBJ2-1
v_gene: TRBV28
abundance: once
d_gene: TRBD2
CDR3aa: CASSMTSGAYNEQFF
CDR3nt: TGTGCCAGCAGTATGACTAGCGGGGCCTACAATGAGCAGTTCTTC

j_gene: TRBJ2-7
v_gene: TRBV2
abundance: .
d_gene: TRBD2
CDR3aa: CASRETSGRYEQYF
CDR3nt: TGTGCCAGCAGGGAGACTAGCGGGAGATACGAGCAGTACTTC

j_gene: TRBJ2-7
v_gene: TRBV25-1
abundance: .
d_gene: .
CDR3aa: CASSLDSPYEQYF
CDR3nt: TGTGCCAGCAGCTTGGACAGTCCTTACGAGCAGTACTTC

j_gene: TRBJ2-6
v_gene: TRBV25-1
abundance: .
d_gene: .
CDR3aa: CASTSPRGANVLTF
CDR3nt: TGTGCCAGCACTTCCCCCCGGGGTGCCAACGTCCTGACTTTC

j_gene: TRBJ2-2
v_gene: TRBV4-2
abundance: .
d_gene: .
CDR3aa: CASSQEPGTGELFF
CDR3nt: TGTGCCAGCAGCCAAGAGCCAGGCACCGGGGAGCTGTTTTTT

j_gene: TRBJ2-7
v_gene: TRBV6-5
abundance: .
d_gene: .
CDR3aa: CASSRTVGGEQYF
CDR3nt: TGTGCCAGCAGCCGGACAGTCGGCGGCGAGCAGTACTTC

j_gene: TRBJ2-7
v_gene: TRBV7-8
abundance: .
d_gene: .
CDR3aa: CASSHDGDEQYF
CDR3nt: TGTGCCAGCAGCCACGACGGAGACGAGCAGTACTTC

j_gene: TRBJ2-5
v_gene: TRBV5-3
abundance: once
d_gene: TRBD2
CDR3aa: CARSSKFTSGSIAETQYF
CDR3nt: TGTGCCAGAAGCTCTAAATTCACTAGCGGGAGTATTGCGGAGACCCAGTACTTC

j_gene: TRBJ2-2
v_gene: TRBV5-1
abundance: .
d_gene: TRBD2
CDR3aa: CASRPPGGRNTGELFF
CDR3nt: TGCGCCAGCAGGCCCCCTGGCGGGAGAAACACCGGGGAGCTGTTTTTT

j_gene: TRBJ1-1
v_gene: TRBV28
abundance: .
d_gene: TRBD1
CDR3aa: CASSLDRGVWDAVNTEAFF
CDR3nt: TGTGCCAGCAGTTTGGACAGGGGAGTTTGGGACGCCGTGAACACTGAAGCTTTCTTT

j_gene: TRBJ2-1
v_gene: TRBV7-2
abundance: .
d_gene: .
CDR3aa: CASTFGGIGNEQFF
CDR3nt: TGTGCCAGCACTTTCGGCGGGATCGGAAATGAGCAGTTCTTC

j_gene: TRBJ2-2
v_gene: TRBV5-1
abundance: .
d_gene: TRBD1
CDR3aa: CASSVPTEGAYTGELFF
CDR3nt: TGCGCCAGCAGTGTCCCAACCGAGGGGGCGTACACCGGGGAGCTGTTTTTT